The 18 T cell receptor beta chains below all came from one sample that was sequenced in a study of CD4 T cells in relation to SARS-CoV-2 and coronaviruses. Their cognate antigens are unknown. The unexposed donors gave CD4+ T cells in 2011-2018, prior to COVID-19. After about ten days of culture, CD4+ T cells were isolated. Assay used: immunoSEQ multiplex PCR; TCRdb lists only in-frame clones, some missing. The table has roughly 25,000 clones, over 70% seen once; the top ten hold about 17%. Sequencing was done on a sample of CD4+ T cells from PBMCs, cultured in vitro. These receptors originate from a human donor in good health.

This rearrangement joins TRBV19 to TRBJ2-3; perhaps TRBD1 as D (6 bases). V was trimmed by 5 bases and J by 11 bases, leaving 17 bases between them. CDR1 is LNHDA and CDR2 is SQIVND in the germline V gene (reference sequence). The CDR3 is 13 amino acids. This CDR3 is CASSLIGGRGQYF. CDR3 sequence (DNA): TGTGCCAGTAGTCTCATTGGGGGCCGTGGGCAGTATTTT.

This rearrangement joins TRBV13 to TRBJ2-7, with D possibly matching TRBD2 (6 bases). CDR3 length: 14 residues. Germline loops: CDR1 PRHDT, CDR2 FYEKMQ (reference sequence). Trimming removed 3 bases at V and 7 bases at J, with 16 bases between. In nucleotides, the CDR3 is TGTGCCAGCAGCTTCAGAGGGCGGGACGGGGAGCAGTACTTC. Translation: CASSFRGRDGEQYF. The variable domain in full, with the rest retrieved from reference TRBV13 and TRBJ2-7, is AAGVIQSPRHLIKEKRETATLKCYPIPRHDTVYWYQQGPGQDPQFLISFYEKMQSDKGSIPDRFSAQQFSDYHSELNMSSLELGDSALYFCASSFRGRDGEQYFGPGTRLTVT.

Here the CDR3 DNA reads TGTGCCAGCAGTTACGGGGACAGGGTGGGCGGGGAGCTGTTTTTT. Translated, it gives CASSYGDRVGGELFF. The genes are TRBV6-6 and TRBJ2-2; 9 bases fit TRBD1. Germline CDR1 MNHNY, CDR2 SVGAGI (reference sequence). V was clipped by 2 bases and J by 7 bases; unmatched bases: 5. The CDR3 has 15 amino acids.

This clone was seen just once. The chain joins TRBV7-9 to TRBJ2-2, with TRBD2 matching over 7 bases. This CDR3 contains 16 residues. Per germline, CDR1 SEHNR and CDR2 FQNEAQ (reference sequence). Germline trimming cut 3 bases from V and 5 bases from J; bases unmatched to any gene: 9. As DNA, the CDR3 is TGTGCCAGCAGCTTCACAATCAGGGAGGGGACCGGGGAGCTGTTTTTT. Its protein product is CASSFTIREGTGELFF.

The chain couples TRBV7-2 to TRBJ2-7; 8 positions match TRBD2. The V gene end was trimmed by 2 bases and the J gene end by 2 bases; junction bases not matched to a gene: 5. This CDR3 spans 15 amino acids. CDR1 is SGHTA and CDR2 is FQGNSA in the germline V gene. Written as DNA, the CDR3 is TGTGCCAGCAGCTTACTCGCAGCGGGAGCCTACGAGCAGTACTTC. This encodes CASSLLAAGAYEQYF.

Only one count was recorded for this clone. The V gene is TRBV5-1, the J gene TRBJ2-5; either TRBD1 or TRBD2 may supply D (5 bases each). V was shortened by 0 bases and J by 3 bases, with 6 bases between the two germline ends. There are 13 residues in the CDR3. The germline CDR1 and CDR2 sequences are SGHRS and YFSETQ. CDR3 sequence: CASSLGDEETQYF. The CDR3 DNA follows: TGCGCCAGCAGCTTGGGGGACGAAGAGACCCAGTACTTC.

The rearrangement joins TRBV28 to TRBJ2-7, with 8 bases identical to TRBD2. Germline-derived CDR1 and CDR2 are MDHEN and SYDVKM. This CDR3 has 14 amino acids. V was clipped by 6 bases and J by 2 bases; unmatched bases: 6. CDR3 amino acids: CASRQRGLTYEQYF. The CDR3 nucleotides read TGTGCCAGCAGACAGCGGGGGCTCACCTACGAGCAGTACTTC.

The chain employs TRBV2 and TRBJ2-2, with D uncertain. The CDR3 spans 13 residues. The V end lost 3 bases, the J end lost 5 bases, and 7 bases lay between the germline ends. Germline values: CDR1 SNHLY, CDR2 FYNNEI. CDR3 nucleotide sequence: TGTGCCAGCAGTGAGTGGGCGACCGGGGAGCTGTTTTTT. Its translation: CASSEWATGELFF.

The count of this clone is one. The rearrangement links TRBV4-2 to TRBJ2-3, with D maybe TRBD2 (6 bases). The V gene's germline CDR1 is LGHNA and CDR2 YNFKEQ. Trimming took 4 bases from V and 1 from J, leaving 9 bases between them. CDR3 length: 14 amino acids. The CDR3 is CASSPGEGTDTQYF. The CDR3 DNA is TGTGCCAGCAGCCCGGGGGAGGGCACAGATACGCAGTATTTT.

V and J are TRBV2 and TRBJ1-5; tentatively, D is TRBD1 (6 bases). This CDR3 contains 16 residues. The germline gives CDR1 SNHLY, CDR2 FYNNEI. Trimming removed 3 bases from V and 4 bases from J, with 16 bases in between. This CDR3 is CASSDQLGGRNQPQHF. CDR3 sequence (DNA): TGTGCCAGCAGTGATCAATTGGGGGGCCGAAATCAGCCCCAGCATTTT.

The chain combines TRBV11-2 with TRBJ2-7; D is undetermined. CDR1 and CDR2 from the germline V gene are SGHAT and FQNNGV. This CDR3 contains 15 residues. Trimming cost V 3 bases and J 3 bases, with 15 bases left between them. CDR3 amino acids: CASSFRLLGNYEQYF. CDR3 bases: TGTGCCAGCAGCTTTCGGTTGCTCGGAAACTACGAGCAGTACTTC.

The rearrangement links TRBV20-1 to TRBJ2-7; D gene unclear. There are 11 residues in the CDR3. From germline, CDR1 is DFQATT and CDR2 SNEGSKA (reference sequence). V was clipped by 5 bases and J by 2 bases, with 7 bases between them. The CDR3 DNA reads TGCAGTGCTTCTAACCCCTACGAGCAGTACTTC. It codes for CSASNPYEQYF.

The chain employs TRBV29-1 and TRBJ1-4; perhaps TRBD1 as D (5 bases). Trimming pared 6 bases from V and 6 bases from J, leaving 11 bases between. CDR1 and CDR2 (germline): SQVTM, ANQGSEA. This CDR3 has 12 amino acids. The CDR3 DNA follows: TGCAGCGTGCAGGGAGAGGATGAAAAACTGTTTTTT. Translating gives CSVQGEDEKLFF.

CDR3 bases: TGTGCCACCAGTGATTCGGGACAGGGGGCGTTTGGCTACACCTTC. Protein product: CATSDSGQGAFGYTF. This chain joins TRBV24-1 and TRBJ1-2; 12 bases are shared with TRBD1. Germline assignment: CDR1 KGHDR and CDR2 SFDVKD. The CDR3 covers 15 residues. The J segment lost 7 bases and the V segment lost 2 bases, leaving 4 bases of the junction unmatched.

The J gene is TRBJ1-5, the V gene TRBV19, with 7 bases aligning to TRBD1. V dropped 5 bases and J dropped 4; count of bases not matched to a gene: 11. This CDR3 is 16 amino acids long. Per the germline V gene, CDR1 is LNHDA and CDR2 is SQIVND (reference sequence). CDR3 in amino acids: CASSPRQGPRNQPQHF. CDR3 sequence (DNA): TGTGCCAGTAGTCCAAGACAGGGCCCCCGGAATCAGCCCCAGCATTTT.

This clone is classed as medium-sized. The chain carries TRBV5-1 and TRBJ2-1; TRBD2 agrees at 9 bases. J lost 4 bases, V lost 4 bases, and 12 bases had no gene match. This CDR3 is built from 17 residues. Germline values: CDR1 SGHRS, CDR2 YFSETQ. CDR3 coding DNA: TGCGCCAGCAGCGCGCTTCCGGGACTAGCATCGTACAATGAGCAGTTCTTC. As protein: CASSALPGLASYNEQFF.

The chain is built from TRBV2 and TRBJ2-1; tentatively, D is TRBD1 (5 bases). V lost 4 bases, J lost 9 bases, and 13 bases lay in between. Per germline, CDR1 SNHLY and CDR2 FYNNEI. CDR3 length equals 13 residues. The CDR3 bases are TGTGCCAGCAGTGTGAGTCCAAGGGGTGAGCAGTTCTTC. Protein product: CASSVSPRGEQFF.

The chain links TRBV19 to TRBJ2-7; D remains ambiguous. The germline V gene has CDR1 LNHDA and CDR2 SQIVND (reference sequence). The length of the CDR3 is 16 residues. Trimming shortened V by 4 bases and J by 4 bases, and 20 bases separated the two germline ends. This CDR3 reads CASSTIHQRTEYEQYF. CDR3 in DNA: TGTGCCAGTAGTACAATCCACCAGCGTACGGAGTACGAGCAGTACTTC. The full variable domain, its missing parts supplied by reference TRBV19 and TRBJ2-7, is DGGITQSPKYLFRKEGQNVTLSCEQNLNHDAMYWYRQDPGQGLRLIYYSQIVNDFQKGDIAEGYSVSREKKESFPLTVTSAQKNPTAFYLCASSTIHQRTEYEQYFGPGTRLTVT.